A selection of T cell receptor beta chains follows, all from one sample in a study of cytomegalovirus exposure and HLA in healthy donors. Assay: immunoSEQ multiplex PCR; the TCRdb copy retains only in-frame clones and omits some. The table includes about 130,000 clones, roughly 72% detected once. The specimen sequenced was PBMCs. The receptor source for this set is a woman in her forties or fifties in good health and CMV-seronegative. Both conserved end residues are part of each CDR3. Each record gives: V gene, clone size, D gene, J gene, CDR3 protein, CDR3 DNA. D genes are given only for firm matches. Some rows mark clone size as missing; the rest say once, few, many or name a class of expanded clone.

>TRBV4-1|NA|TRBD2|TRBJ2-1
CASSQVGGRANNEQFF
TGCGCCAGCAGCCAAGTTGGAGGGAGGGCCAACAATGAGCAGTTCTTC
>TRBV18|NA|TRBD1|TRBJ2-3
CASSYGQGSTDTQYF
TGTGCCAGCTCATACGGACAGGGGAGCACAGATACGCAGTATTTT
>TRBV12-5|NA|NA|TRBJ1-5
CASALGKVIDNQPQHF
TGTGCTAGTGCCTTGGGCAAGGTAATCGACAATCAGCCCCAGCATTTT
>TRBV4-1|NA|TRBD1|TRBJ1-2
CASSHTLGTDGYTF
TGCGCCAGCAGCCACACCCTTGGGACAGATGGCTACACCTTC
>TRBV4-3|NA|NA|TRBJ2-2
CASSQGLAVFTGELFF
TGCGCCAGCAGCCAAGGGCTAGCAGTTTTCACCGGGGAGCTGTTTTTT
>TRBV4-3|few|NA|TRBJ2-1
CASSQVAGRVSYNEQFF
TGCGCCAGCAGCCAAGTGGCGGGGCGGGTATCCTACAATGAGCAGTTCTTC
>TRBV6-5|NA|TRBD2|TRBJ2-5
CASRGTSKTQYF
TGTGCCAGCAGGGGGACTAGCAAGACCCAGTACTTC
>TRBV27|NA|TRBD1|TRBJ2-1
CASSSTGGKLGEQFF
TGTGCCAGCAGTTCGACAGGGGGAAAATTAGGTGAGCAGTTCTTC
>TRBV27|once|NA|TRBJ2-1
CASSQPRALRYNEQFF
TGTGCCAGCAGTCAACCGCGGGCGTTGCGGTACAATGAGCAGTTCTTC
>TRBV19|few|TRBD1|TRBJ1-5
CASTSLDRGGNQPQHF
TGTGCCAGTACTTCTTTAGACAGGGGCGGGAATCAGCCCCAGCATTTT
>TRBV5-4|NA|NA|TRBJ2-7
CASSFGTLSSYEQYF
TGTGCCAGCAGTTTCGGGACTCTAAGCTCCTACGAGCAGTACTTC
>TRBV7-9|NA|TRBD1|TRBJ2-5
CASRLGTGGETQYF
TGTGCCAGCAGGCTAGGGACAGGGGGAGAGACCCAGTACTTC
>TRBV12-2|NA|NA|TRBJ2-7
CASRSTGEGVKYEQYF
TGTGCAAGTCGCTCGACAGGGGAGGGGGTGAAATACGAGCAGTACTTC
>TRBV28|NA|NA|TRBJ1-2
CASSSPGGGLIGGYTF
TGTGCCAGCAGTTCCCCGGGGGGGGGCTTGATTGGTGGCTACACCTTC